The rows below give T cell receptor beta chains drawn from one sample of a study of CXCR3-negative and CXCR3-positive naive CD8 T cells. TCRdb re-called the 5' RACE reads; every CDR3 protein appears as one record, without DNA. The clone table shows about 84,000 distinct CDR3 sequences, with the ten largest holding about 0.62%. Sequences were obtained from naive CXCR3+ CD8+ T cells from blood. The receptors stem from a human donor in good health. Some clones in this sample may be carry-over from other donors' samples. Each CDR3 is given with its conserved first and last residue.

cdr3_length j_call v_call cdr3_aa
17 TRBJ2-2 TRBV5-1 CASSSGPRGDNTGELFF
14 TRBJ2-5 TRBV4-1 CASSGGGYQETQYF
16 TRBJ2-7 TRBV12-3/TRBV12-4 CASSLELREITYEQYF
15 TRBJ2-1 TRBV20-1 CSASSGTSSYNEQFF
11 TRBJ1-1 TRBV29-1 CSVLTGGQAFF
15 TRBJ2-7 TRBV28 CASSFLTRGIYEQYF
15 TRBJ2-7 TRBV14 CASSQDRGSAYEQYF
14 TRBJ2-2 TRBV5-4 CASSLVGSTGELFF
12 TRBJ2-5 TRBV27 CASVDAEETQYF
18 TRBJ2-3 TRBV6-5 CASSFGLAGAPPQDTQYF
13 TRBJ1-2 TRBV20-1 CSARDKGDHGYTF
14 TRBJ2-1 TRBV9 CASSVIGTTNEQFF
12 TRBJ2-7 TRBV5-6 CASSSSVYEQYF
13 TRBJ2-6 TRBV12-3/TRBV12-4 CASLALGANVLTF
16 TRBJ2-2 TRBV28 CASSLWAGENTGELFF
13 TRBJ1-1 TRBV30 CAWSVQRNTEAFF
16 TRBJ2-1 TRBV12-3/TRBV12-4 CASTFIAGLSYNEQFF
12 TRBJ1-1 TRBV12-3/TRBV12-4 CASSYGNTEAFF
17 TRBJ2-7 TRBV9 CASSVEGGLAGSYEQYF
12 TRBJ2-1 TRBV25-1 CASSPGGGEQFF
13 TRBJ2-3 TRBV15 CATSREWGDTQYF
14 TRBJ2-7 TRBV7-2 CASSPREGHYEQYF
13 TRBJ2-7 TRBV7-2 CASSFSGSPEQYF
14 TRBJ2-7 TRBV25-1 CASTGWDSTYEQYF
15 TRBJ1-2 TRBV20-1 CSARGGRQGNYGYTF
15 TRBJ2-3 TRBV4-1 CASSQEQDWTDTQYF
14 TRBJ2-1 TRBV20-1 CSASGTSGYNEQFF
14 TRBJ2-1 TRBV6-2/TRBV6-3 CASSYTGLHNEQFF
14 TRBJ1-2 TRBV5-1 CASSLELTGVGYTF
14 TRBJ2-7 TRBV4-3 CASSQDGGHPEQYF
19 TRBJ2-5 TRBV12-3/TRBV12-4 CASSPWGGTVLRGSETQYF
15 TRBJ2-7 TRBV28 CASIFDLAGAYEQYF
17 TRBJ2-5 TRBV7-6 CASSLSVAVGGTETQYF
15 TRBJ2-5 TRBV13 CASSPGTGGTETQYF
14 TRBJ1-1 TRBV5-1 CASSLYDTYTEAFF
13 TRBJ1-4 TRBV7-6 CASRPHFSEKLFF
12 TRBJ2-7 TRBV6-2/TRBV6-3 CASSYGGSEQNF
12 TRBJ2-7 TRBV12-3/TRBV12-4 CASSQGAYEQYF
16 TRBJ1-5 TRBV11-2 CASSLRDSIGDQPQHF
17 TRBJ2-7 TRBV3-1 CASSQDYGGPKGDEQYF
14 TRBJ1-2 TRBV28 CASSFQGGDYGYTF
12 TRBJ1-2 TRBV6-5 CASTPGSDGYTF